What follows describes a single T cell receptor beta chain. Its antigen is still unknown. This specimen comes from a study of CD8+ T cells in alopecia areata. Study outcomes and limitations: Scalp sample sequencing also detects resident alphabeta T cells of normal skin.

Reverse transcription of extracted RNA yielded cDNA, which provided the sequencing template. Measured with immunoSEQ multiplex PCR; TCRdb has only the in-frame clones, and not every one. The sample records roughly 5,100 clones, about 91% being singletons. The treatment: oral pan-JAK inhibitor, 5-10 mg twice daily. Sampling of alopecia areata patients yielded lesional scalp punch biopsies as well as peripheral blood. V lost 7 bases to trimming and J lost 2 bases; unmatched junction nucleotides: 5. Germline V lookup: CDR1 SQVTM, CDR2 ANQGSEA. The CDR3 has 16 amino acids. This rearrangement joins TRBV29-1 to TRBJ2-6, with 13 bases aligning to TRBD2. The receptor comes from a human donor with alopecia areata. The sequenced sample was skin, obtained at week 4, from a patient treated with tofacitinib. In DNA, the CDR3 is TGCAGCGCTATACTAGCGGGGGGGCCTGGGGCCAACGTCCTGACTTTC. Its protein product is CSAILAGGPGANVLTF.